The T cell receptor (beta chain) described here comes from a study of CD8 T cells in Susac syndrome. Notes on the study in general: That the number of individuals in its TCR sequencing and HLA analysis was relatively small was acknowledged by the study.

With random hexamers, roughly 0.45 to 1 ug RNA was reverse transcribed. The CDR3 of TCR beta was amplified by immunoSEQ multiplex PCR across 54 Vbeta and 13 Jbeta. TCRdb ran MiXCR on the immunoSEQ multiplex PCR reads and lists one entry per CDR3 protein. The data hold 180,000 or so distinct CDR3 sequences, with roughly 95% observed a single time. Concerning this clonotype: Antigen specificity is unknown.

V shed 6 bases and J 0 bases; nucleotides not matched to a gene: 9. The V gene's germline CDR1 is MNHNY and CDR2 SVGAGI (reference sequence). The length of the CDR3 is 16 residues. Source material: CD4+ T cells from PBMCs. The chain employs TRBV6-6 and TRBJ2-3; TRBD2 agrees at 7 bases. The receptor's source is a human donor in good health. The CDR3 region is CASSLGGTISTDTQYF. The DNA for the CDR3 is TGTGCCAGCAGCCTTGGTGGGACTATAAGCACAGATACGCAGTATTTT.